This entry lists 9 T cell receptor beta chains sequenced from one sample in a study of regulatory T cells in long-lasting Graves disease. CDR3 regions were amplified by Arm-PCR using iRepertoire HTBI primers to build TCR beta libraries. TCRdb reprocessed the multiplex PCR reads with MiXCR, giving one entry per CDR3 protein. In the table there are 400,000 to 500,000 distinct CDR3 sequences, 21% of which are singletons. Time point here: persistent/refractory GD, antithyroid drugs over 5 years with positive TRAb. The TCR library was made from RNA that had been extracted from PBMCs in TRIzol. The sample consisted of peripheral blood mononuclear cells (PBMCs), taken when the disease was refractory, from a patient treated with antithyroid drugs. Source of these receptors: a female donor with Graves disease.

This clonotype was detected ten times or more. The gene calls are TRBV28 and TRBJ2-7; D possibly corresponds to TRBD2 (6 bases). V gave up 6 bases and J gave up 4 bases, with 16 bases separating them. Germline V lookup: CDR1 MDHEN, CDR2 SYDVKM. The CDR3 spans 14 residues. DNA of the CDR3: TGTGCCAGCAGAGCCCGGGACTTGATATACGAGCAGTACTTC. Its protein is CASRARDLIYEQYF.

Note on this clonotype: Because it lacks the conserved phenylalanine or tryptophan at the end, this CDR3 is likely a read error. This rearrangement joins TRBV2 to TRBJ2-7; 8 bases line up with TRBD1. The CDR3 covers 14 residues. CDR1 and CDR2 (germline): SNHLY, FYNNEI. The CDR3 DNA sequence: TGTACCAGCAGCCAAGGGGACAGGCCATACGAGCAGTACCTC. It is translated as CTSSQGDRPYEQYL.

This clonotype occurred many times. The rearrangement links TRBV28 to TRBJ2-7; tentative D call: TRBD1 (5 bases). The CDR3 totals 14 residues. Germline assignment: CDR1 MDHEN and CDR2 SYDVKM. Trimming stripped 6 bases from V and 3 bases from J, with 15 bases between. The CDR3 region has the DNA TGTGCCAGCAGACGAGACAGAAACTTCTACGAGCAGTACTTC. Translating it yields CASRRDRNFYEQYF.

The chain has TRBV6-2 or TRBV6-3 and TRBJ1-2; TRBD1 agrees at 9 bases. Trimming took 6 bases from V and 14 from J; bases not matched to a gene: 10. The germline CDR1 and CDR2 sequences are MNHEY and SVGEGT. This CDR3 is 12 amino acids long. CDR3 nucleotides: TGTGCCAGCAGCCAGGGACAGGGCCCGGGGACCTTC. This encodes CASSQGQGPGTF.

The sample holds many counts of this clonotype. The V call is TRBV12-3 or TRBV12-4, the J call TRBJ2-2; TRBD1 matches at 9 bases. J lost 4 bases, V lost 5 bases, and 8 bases had no gene match. The CDR3 is made up of 16 amino acids. The CDR3 reads CASSILGTGTTGELFF. The CDR3 DNA follows: TGTGCCAGCAGTATCCTAGGGACAGGGACCACCGGGGAGCTGTTTTTT.

This clonotype was recorded at least ten times. The rearrangement links TRBV27 to TRBJ1-2; D not resolved. V lost 7 bases and J 5 bases, leaving 14 bases between the germline ends. The germline V gene encodes CDR1 MNHEY and CDR2 SMNVEV (reference sequence). The CDR3 totals 13 residues. CDR3 nucleotide sequence: TGTGCCAGCAAGGGTACCAGAGCTTATGGCTACACCTTC. It is translated as CASKGTRAYGYTF.

This clonotype occurred many times. V is TRBV27 and J is TRBJ2-7, with a weak D call TRBD1 (6 bases). Germline V gene data show CDR1 as MNHEY and CDR2 as SMNVEV (reference sequence). The CDR3 spans 16 residues. The V end was cut by 5 bases, the J end by 3 bases, with 20 bases between. The CDR3 loop is CASSAKYPTGLYEQYF. For the CDR3, the DNA is TGTGCCAGCAGTGCAAAATACCCGACAGGACTCTACGAGCAGTACTTC.

This chain joins TRBV6-4 and TRBJ1-5; 11 nucleotides line up with TRBD1. V was pared by 0 bases and J by 0 bases, with 7 bases of the junction left unmatched. Germline V CDR1 and CDR2: MRHNA, SNTAGT. The CDR3 runs 19 residues. CDR3 protein: CASSDSGQGVLYSNQPQHF. The CDR3 region has the DNA TGTGCCAGCAGTGACTCGGGACAGGGGGTCCTTTATAGCAATCAGCCCCAGCATTTT.

This clonotype appeared many times. The chain couples TRBV11-2 to TRBJ2-5, with D hard to call. Trimming removed 3 bases at V and 1 base at J, with 12 bases between. Per the germline V gene, CDR1 is SGHAT and CDR2 is FQNNGV. There are 15 residues in the CDR3. The CDR3 spells CASSLLNSIQETQYF. In DNA form, the CDR3 reads TGTGCCAGCAGCTTGTTGAACAGTATCCAAGAGACCCAGTACTTC.